This TCR beta chain was identified in a study of cytomegalovirus exposure and HLA in healthy donors. Healthy bone marrow donors supplied every sample. Trimming pared 4 bases from V and 15 bases from J, leaving 10 bases between. CDR3 size: 11 residues. Looked up from germline, CDR1 is MNHNY and CDR2 is SVGAGI (reference sequence). 60 Vbeta and 13 Jbeta primers were used in PCR. The repertoire was sequenced with immunoSEQ multiplex PCR; TCRdb's copy has only in-frame clones and lacks some. Among hundreds of thousands of clones, around 64% were seen once, and the ten largest hold around 2.6%. The receptor's source is a man aged 35 to 55 in good health and CMV-seropositive. The chain employs TRBV6-6 and TRBJ1-6, with D hard to call. The sample comprised PBMCs. CDR3: CASSLQLRLHF. The CDR3 DNA sequence: TGTGCCAGCAGTTTACAGTTGCGCCTCCACTTT.